These 32 T cell receptor beta chains originate from one sample sequenced in a study of cytomegalovirus exposure and HLA in healthy donors. With 60 Vbeta and 13 Jbeta primers, the PCR was carried out. The assay was immunoSEQ multiplex PCR, and TCRdb's table has in-frame clones only and misses some. The sample yields some 70,000 clones, about 70% seen once. Specimen: PBMCs. Every receptor here comes from a woman in her thirties in good health and CMV-seronegative.

The chain employs TRBV19 and TRBJ1-2; the D is unclear. Germline V gives CDR1 LNHDA, CDR2 SQIVND (reference sequence). The CDR3 is 11 amino acids. Between the trimmed V and J ends, which lost 10 bases and 4 bases, there was a span of 10 bases. CDR3 sequence (DNA): TGTGCCACCGGGGTTAGCTATGGCTACACCTTC. Residues: CATGVSYGYTF.

The chain has TRBV5-1 and TRBJ2-7, with TRBD2 as a possible D gene (6 bases). Trimming stripped 0 bases from V and 0 bases from J, with 10 bases between. CDR1 is SGHRS, CDR2 YFSETQ, per germline. The CDR3 is 15 amino acids. The CDR3 here is CASSLGAGTSYEQYF. The CDR3 DNA sequence: TGCGCCAGCAGCTTGGGTGCGGGGACCTCCTACGAGCAGTACTTC.

This chain links TRBV4-2 with TRBJ2-7; TRBD2 matches at 8 bases. Germline trimming cut 1 base from V and 1 base from J; bases unmatched to any gene: 12. The CDR3 contains 18 residues. Looked up from germline, CDR1 is LGHNA and CDR2 is YNFKEQ. CDR3 loop: CASSQVGSGGPYSYEQYF. The CDR3 coding sequence is TGTGCCAGCAGCCAAGTAGGGAGCGGGGGCCCGTATTCCTACGAGCAGTACTTC.

In its sample, this clone was seen a few times. The CDR3 sequence is CASRTGKTSSYEQYF. The CDR3 region has the DNA TGCGCCAGCAGAACGGGAAAGACTAGCTCCTACGAGCAGTACTTC. The chain is built from TRBV4-1 and TRBJ2-7, with a weak D call TRBD2 (6 bases). The CDR3 runs to 15 residues. Trimming stripped 6 bases from V and 0 bases from J, with 15 bases between. Per the germline V gene, CDR1 is MGHRA and CDR2 is YSYEKL.

The gene calls are TRBV9 and TRBJ2-3; no clear D gene. Germline V gene lookup returns CDR1 SGDLS and CDR2 YYNGEE. This CDR3 has 12 amino acids. Trimming left V 0 bases short and J 10 bases short, with 9 bases between. CDR3 DNA sequence: TGTGCCAGCAGCGTAGAGGCAGGTGCGCAGTATTTT. Protein product: CASSVEAGAQYF.

J is TRBJ1-2 and V is TRBV6-1, with a weak D call TRBD1 (5 bases). This CDR3 is 12 amino acids long. V lost 9 bases, J lost 8 bases, and 16 bases lay in between. Germline V gene sequence: CDR1 MNHNS, CDR2 SASEGT. CDR3 nucleotide sequence: TGTGCCAGAGGACTGTCGGGGGTCGGCTACACCTTC. This codes for CARGLSGVGYTF.

This clone was recorded only once. The V and J genes are TRBV9 and TRBJ2-2; 9 positions agree with TRBD1. The CDR3 contains 18 residues. The junction had 9 bases not matched to a gene; V was cut back by 0 bases and J by 3 bases. The V gene's germline CDR1 is SGDLS and CDR2 YYNGEE. Written as DNA, the CDR3 is TGTGCCAGCAGCGTAGATCCCCCGGGACAGGGACACACCGGGGAGCTGTTTTTT. This sequence encodes CASSVDPPGQGHTGELFF.

A remark on this clone: The CDR3 does not end in the conserved phenylalanine or tryptophan, so this is likely a read error. The V and J genes are TRBV6-1 and TRBJ1-6; TRBD1 matches 8 bases. Per germline, CDR1 MNHNS and CDR2 SASEGT. This CDR3 contains 15 residues. V lost 4 bases and J lost 7; bases outside the gene matches: 6. CDR3 sequence reads: CASSAYQGANSPLHV. The CDR3 region has the DNA TGTGCCAGCAGTGCGTATCAGGGGGCAAATTCACCCCTCCACGTT.

The CDR3 region is CASSVGPGSYEQYF. The CDR3, as DNA: TGTGCCAGCAGCGTGGGGCCGGGCTCCTACGAGCAGTACTTC. This sequence joins TRBV9 and TRBJ2-7; perhaps TRBD1 as D (5 bases). The CDR3 covers 14 residues. Germline CDR1 is SGDLS and CDR2 is YYNGEE. V was trimmed by 2 bases and J by 0 bases, leaving 9 bases between them. The full variable domain, rest sourced from reference TRBV9 and TRBJ2-7, is DSGVTQTPKHLITATGQRVTLRCSPRSGDLSVYWYQQSLDQGLQFLIQYYNGEERAKGNILERFSAQQFPDLHSELNLSSLELGDSALYFCASSVGPGSYEQYFGPGTRLTVT.

The J gene is TRBJ2-7, the V gene TRBV27; 7 bases line up with TRBD1. V trimming: 5 bases; J trimming: 3 bases; junction bases outside the gene matches: 7. This CDR3 region has 14 residues. Germline V CDR1 and CDR2: MNHEY, SMNVEV (reference sequence). CDR3 in amino acids: CASSPRQGVYEQYF. CDR3 nucleotides: TGTGCCAGCAGTCCCCGACAGGGCGTCTACGAGCAGTACTTC.

This clone has a single count. This chain links TRBV18 with TRBJ1-1; D may be TRBD1 (5 bases). This CDR3 region has 14 residues. In germline, CDR1 is KGHSH, CDR2 LQKENI. Trimming took off 3 bases at V and 0 bases at J, with 8 bases between the two ends. DNA of the CDR3: TGTGCCAGCTCACCGGGACTTTTGAACACTGAAGCTTTCTTT. It codes for CASSPGLLNTEAFF.

The rearrangement links TRBV5-5 to TRBJ1-4; 8 bases align to TRBD1. Germline assignment: CDR1 SGHKS and CDR2 YYEKEE (reference sequence). The CDR3 extends over 15 amino acids. After removal of 4 bases from V and 4 bases from J, the junction contained 6 bases not matched to a gene. CDR3: CASSPTGDGNEKLFF. The CDR3 DNA is TGTGCCAGCAGCCCGACAGGGGATGGTAATGAAAAACTGTTTTTT.

The chain uses TRBV19 and TRBJ1-1, with TRBD1 identical over 8 bases. J gave up 2 bases and V 5 bases, and 7 bases lay outside the gene matches. The CDR3 sequence is 15 residues long. The V gene's germline CDR1 is LNHDA and CDR2 SQIVND (reference sequence). The CDR3 DNA is TGTGCCAGTAGTCTAAATGGACAGGGTAACACTGAAGCTTTCTTT. It yields the protein CASSLNGQGNTEAFF.

V usage is TRBV5-6 and J usage is TRBJ2-6; 9 nucleotides match TRBD1. The V segment lost 0 bases and the J segment 0 bases; nucleotides outside the gene matches: 4. The CDR3 is made up of 18 amino acids. Germline lookup yields CDR1 SGHDT and CDR2 YYEEEE. This CDR3 is CASSLGTGAGSGANVLTF. The DNA of the CDR3 is TGTGCCAGCAGCTTGGGGACAGGGGCCGGCTCTGGGGCCAACGTCCTGACTTTC.

This clone came up a few times. The chain combines TRBV6-5 with TRBJ1-3; no clear D. The V and J ends lost 2 bases and 0 bases respectively, with 11 bases between them. The CDR3 consists of 16 residues. Germline V gives CDR1 MNHEY, CDR2 SVGAGI. DNA for the CDR3: TGTGCCAGCAGTTACCTAAGTTTAAACTCTGGAAACACCATATATTTT. It codes for CASSYLSLNSGNTIYF.

The chain recombines TRBV20-1 with TRBJ2-7; D may be TRBD2 (5 bases). Trimming shortened V by 1 base and J by 7 bases, and 5 bases separated the two germline ends. The CDR3 length is 10 residues. Germline V CDR1 and CDR2: DFQATT, SNEGSKA (reference sequence). The CDR3 nucleotides read TGCAGTGCTAGAGGAGGGGAGCAGTACTTC. Protein product: CSARGGEQYF.

The chain carries TRBV18 and TRBJ2-5, with 12 bases fitting TRBD2. The CDR3 contains 17 residues. V trimming: 3 bases; J trimming: 4 bases; junction bases outside the gene matches: 9. Germline-derived CDR1 and CDR2 are KGHSH and LQKENI. DNA for the CDR3: TGTGCCAGCTCACCCGCTAGCGGGGGGGCAGTTGGAGAGACCCAGTACTTC. Translated, it gives CASSPASGGAVGETQYF. The entire variable domain, with the rest obtained from reference TRBV18 and TRBJ2-5, is as follows: NAGVMQNPRHLVRRRGQEARLRCSPMKGHSHVYWYRQLPEEGLKFMVYLQKENIIDESGMPKERFSAEFPKEGPSILRIQQVVRGDSAAYFCASSPASGGAVGETQYFGPGTRLLVL.

The chain employs TRBV25-1 and TRBJ2-5, with 9 bases matching TRBD2. This CDR3 region has 14 residues. In germline, CDR1 is MGHDK, CDR2 SYGVNS. After removal of 5 bases from V and 2 bases from J, the junction contained 3 bases not matched to a gene. In nucleotides, the CDR3 is TGTGCCAGCAGTAGCGGGGGGTTTCAAGAGACCCAGTACTTC. Translating it yields CASSSGGFQETQYF.

The genes are TRBV6-6 and TRBJ2-5; 12 nucleotides align to TRBD2. This CDR3 is 15 amino acids long. CDR1 MNHNY and CDR2 SVGAGI come from the germline V gene (reference sequence). V shed 8 bases and J 2 bases; nucleotides not matched to a gene: 6. CDR3 DNA sequence: TGTGCCAGCGGAGAGACTAGCGGGGGACAAGAGACCCAGTACTTC. As protein: CASGETSGGQETQYF.

This clone was found a few times. The V and J genes are TRBV19 and TRBJ2-5; 7 bases line up with TRBD1. The V and J ends lost 4 bases and 0 bases, in that order; junction bases with no gene match: 5. The germline V gene has CDR1 LNHDA and CDR2 SQIVND (reference sequence). CDR3 length equals 15 residues. The DNA for the CDR3 is TGTGCCAGTAGTACAGGGGGTTATGACCAAGAGACCCAGTACTTC. Amino acid sequence: CASSTGGYDQETQYF.

The V gene is TRBV10-3, the J gene TRBJ1-2, with D tentatively TRBD1 (6 bases). This CDR3 comprises 15 residues. Germline-derived CDR1 and CDR2 are ENHRY and SYGVKD. The V end lost 0 bases, the J end lost 2 bases, and 10 bases lay between the germline ends. The CDR3 loop reads CAISESGGQNYGYTF. In DNA, the CDR3 is TGTGCCATCAGTGAGTCGGGGGGGCAGAACTATGGCTACACCTTC.

The V and J genes are TRBV5-1 and TRBJ1-5; 8 bases are a match to TRBD1. Trimming at V came to 4 bases and at J to 6 bases, leaving 6 bases not matched to a gene. The CDR3 is 14 amino acids. The germline gives CDR1 SGHRS, CDR2 YFSETQ. The CDR3 DNA reads TGCGCCAGCAGCCCCCAGGGGGCGGGTCAGCCCCAGCATTTT. This encodes CASSPQGAGQPQHF.

This clone was detected a few times. V usage is TRBV6-5 and J usage is TRBJ2-2; 8 bases are shared with TRBD1. CDR3 length equals 14 residues. The ends lost 7 bases at V and 6 bases at J; junction bases unmatched: 7. Germline CDR1 is MNHEY and CDR2 is SVGAGI. In DNA, the CDR3 is TGTGCCAGCAAATCAGGGGGCGAAGCCGGGGAGCTGTTTTTT. Its translation is CASKSGGEAGELFF.

This clone was recorded only once. The genes are TRBV13 and TRBJ1-1, with a tentative D call TRBD1 (6 bases). This CDR3 is built from 16 residues. V was clipped by 0 bases and J by 4 bases, with 15 bases between them. Germline V gives CDR1 PRHDT, CDR2 FYEKMQ (reference sequence). CDR3 sequence: CASSLGPRLGGTEAFF. The DNA for the CDR3 is TGTGCCAGCAGCTTAGGCCCTAGGTTAGGGGGCACTGAAGCTTTCTTT.

The V gene is TRBV7-9, the J gene TRBJ2-7; 8 bases are a match to TRBD1. The V segment lost 0 bases and the J segment 6 bases; nucleotides outside the gene matches: 4. Germline values: CDR1 SEHNR, CDR2 FQNEAQ (reference sequence). The length of the CDR3 is 14 residues. The CDR3 bases are TGTGCCAGCAGCTTAGCGGGCAGGGGGCGCGAGCAGTACTTC. Translation: CASSLAGRGREQYF.

CDR3: CAWSVQASNQPQHF. The CDR3 coding sequence is TGTGCCTGGAGTGTACAGGCTAGCAATCAGCCCCAGCATTTT. The rearrangement uses TRBV30 and TRBJ1-5; weak D call: TRBD1 (5 bases). V lost 0 bases and J lost 0, with 6 bases in between. The CDR3 has 14 amino acids. The germline V gene encodes CDR1 GTSNPN and CDR2 SVGIG (reference sequence). The full variable domain, with the rest looked up from reference TRBV30 and TRBJ1-5, is SQTIHQWPATLVQPVGSPLSLECTVEGTSNPNLYWYRQAAGRGLQLLFYSVGIGQISSEVPQNLSASRPQDRQFILSSKKLLLSDSGFYLCAWSVQASNQPQHFGDGTRLSIL.

The chain uses TRBV5-1 and TRBJ2-7; 10 bases are a match to TRBD1. V shed 1 base, J shed 7 bases, and the junction held 8 bases outside the gene matches. The CDR3 is 15 residues long. The germline CDR1 and CDR2 sequences are SGHRS and YFSETQ. The CDR3 DNA reads TGCGCCAGCAGCTTGAGTAGGACAGGGGGAGGGGAGCAGTACTTC. It is translated as CASSLSRTGGGEQYF.

This clone was seen a few times. The chain is built from TRBV6-5 and TRBJ2-5; D is perhaps TRBD1 (5 bases). The germline V gene has CDR1 MNHEY and CDR2 SVGAGI. This CDR3 contains 15 residues. Trimming shortened V by 0 bases and J by 5 bases, and 13 bases separated the two germline ends. The CDR3 region is CASSYSRAARETQYF. CDR3 bases: TGTGCCAGCAGTTACTCCAGGGCGGCAAGGGAGACCCAGTACTTC.

The chain has TRBV5-1 and TRBJ2-5; tentatively, D is TRBD1 (6 bases). The CDR3 totals 15 residues. V was clipped by 2 bases and J by 5 bases, with 16 bases between them. The germline V gene has CDR1 SGHRS and CDR2 YFSETQ. In nucleotides, the CDR3 is TGCGCCAGCAGCTTCCGGGAACCGCAGGGGGAGACCCAGTACTTC. It codes for CASSFREPQGETQYF.

This chain connects TRBV18 to TRBJ2-7; 12 bases align to TRBD2. This CDR3 spans 15 amino acids. CDR1 KGHSH and CDR2 LQKENI come from the germline V gene. V shed 1 base, J shed 2 bases, and the junction held 0 bases outside the gene matches. The CDR3 spells CASSPRTSGAYEQYF. For the CDR3, the DNA is TGTGCCAGCTCACCACGGACTAGCGGGGCCTACGAGCAGTACTTC. The full variable domain, completed using reference TRBV18 and TRBJ2-7, is NAGVMQNPRHLVRRRGQEARLRCSPMKGHSHVYWYRQLPEEGLKFMVYLQKENIIDESGMPKERFSAEFPKEGPSILRIQQVVRGDSAAYFCASSPRTSGAYEQYFGPGTRLTVT.

The CDR3: CASSYVSGGPEDTQYF. In nucleotides, the CDR3 is TGTGCCAGCAGTTACGTTTCGGGGGGGCCGGAAGATACGCAGTATTTT. The chain links TRBV6-5 to TRBJ2-3, with TRBD2 matching over 8 bases. In germline, CDR1 is MNHEY, CDR2 SVGAGI. Trimming at V came to 2 bases and at J to 5 bases, leaving 9 bases not matched to a gene. CDR3 size: 16 residues.

The chain is built from TRBV9 and TRBJ2-3; a weak D match, TRBD2 (6 bases). CDR1 and CDR2 (germline): SGDLS, YYNGEE. The CDR3 is 18 amino acids. Trimming left V 0 bases short and J 0 bases short, with 17 bases between. CDR3 sequence reads: CASSVAFSPGTSTDTQYF. The CDR3 DNA sequence: TGTGCCAGCAGCGTAGCCTTCTCTCCGGGGACTAGCACAGATACGCAGTATTTT.